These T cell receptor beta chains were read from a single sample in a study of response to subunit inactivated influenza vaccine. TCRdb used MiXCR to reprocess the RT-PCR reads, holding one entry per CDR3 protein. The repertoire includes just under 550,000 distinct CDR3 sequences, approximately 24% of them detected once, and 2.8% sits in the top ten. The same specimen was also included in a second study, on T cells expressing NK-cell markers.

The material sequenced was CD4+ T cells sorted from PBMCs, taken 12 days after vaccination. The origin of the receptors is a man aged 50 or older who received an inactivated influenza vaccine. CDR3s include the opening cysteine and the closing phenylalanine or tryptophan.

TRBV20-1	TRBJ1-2	CSARVGGTANYGYTF
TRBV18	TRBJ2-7	CASSPGFYGSYEQYF
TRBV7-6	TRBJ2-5	CASSLDVRQETQYF
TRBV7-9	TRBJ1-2	CASGVYGYTF
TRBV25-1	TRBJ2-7	CASRGQASYEQYF
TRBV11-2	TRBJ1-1	CASSPTGPTEAFF
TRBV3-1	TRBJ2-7	CASSQRGLTYEQYF
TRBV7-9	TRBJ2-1	CASSDYNEQFF
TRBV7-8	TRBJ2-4	CASSLAGWSAKNIQYF
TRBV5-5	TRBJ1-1	CASSLGVGRSPEAFF